The T cell receptor beta chain described here comes from a study of blood T cell repertoires in COVID-19. Study at large: There were acute and convalescent COVID-19 samples, and they came from the United States, Italy and Spain.

V lost 2 bases and J lost 7, with 12 bases in between. Germline assignment: CDR1 SGHRS and CDR2 YFSETQ. The CDR3 is 13 amino acids. The participants were between about 18 and 90 years old and came from under 25 US areas. Sequencing was performed with immunoSEQ multiplex PCR; in TCRdb, only in-frame clones are kept and a portion is missing. The table has about 240,000 clones, approximately 88% seen once. Sequences were obtained from PBMCs or T cells enriched from blood (not recorded which). This receptor was taken from a woman aged 25 to 39 with acute COVID-19. This sequence joins TRBV5-1 and TRBJ1-1; no definite D call. This CDR3 reads CASSLSTRGEAFF. The CDR3, as DNA: TGCGCCAGCAGCTTATCGACGCGGGGTGAAGCTTTCTTT.